These 8 T cell receptor beta chains originate from one sample sequenced in a study of metastatic and nonmetastatic thyroid tumors. Treatment of any kind had been given to no patient before thyroid surgery. TCRdb re-clonotyped the PCR reads through MiXCR. This table holds approximately 20,000 clones, approximately 22% found once. What was sequenced was tumor tissue. All receptors derive from a male donor with papillary thyroid cancer or a benign thyroid nodule (not recorded which). Some clones in this sample may be carry-over from other donors' samples.

The chain is built from TRBV7-2 and TRBJ2-1; no firm D call. The CDR3 is made up of 11 amino acids. CDR1 is SGHTA and CDR2 is FQGNSA in the germline V gene. The V and J ends lost 3 bases and 7 bases respectively, with 4 bases between them. For the CDR3, the DNA is TGTGCCAGCAGCTTGCTTAATGAGCAGTTCTTC. Its translation is CASSLLNEQFF.

This clone has ten or more counts. The chain recombines TRBV28 with TRBJ1-5; unclear D gene. V gave up 10 bases and J gave up 6 bases, with 13 bases separating them. This CDR3 has 12 residues. Per the germline V gene, CDR1 is MDHEN and CDR2 is SYDVKM. The chain's CDR3 is CATIYRGQPQHF. CDR3 nucleotides: TGTGCCACGATATACCGGGGTCAGCCCCAGCATTTT.

The chain couples TRBV24-1 to TRBJ2-2; the match to TRBD2 covers 10 bases. Germline CDR1 KGHDR, CDR2 SFDVKD. V gave up 0 bases and J gave up 6 bases; unmatched junction bases: 6. This CDR3 has 17 residues. The CDR3 sequence: CATSDLQRGGYAGELFF. CDR3 nucleotide sequence: TGTGCCACCAGTGATTTGCAGCGGGGGGGATACGCCGGGGAGCTGTTTTTT.

This clone occurred many times. The V and J genes are TRBV6-4 and TRBJ2-2; 10 nucleotides match TRBD1. CDR3 length: 15 amino acids. Germline V CDR1 and CDR2: MRHNA, SNTAGT. V was clipped by 2 bases and J by 4 bases; unmatched bases: 1. The CDR3 sequence is CASSDGQGGTGELFF. The DNA for the CDR3 is TGTGCCAGCAGTGACGGACAGGGGGGCACCGGGGAGCTGTTTTTT.

This clone was detected many times. In nucleotides, the CDR3 is TGTGCCAGCAGCCGTATGATCTTACAGGGAGATAATAACTATGGCTACACCTTC. This sequence encodes CASSRMILQGDNNYGYTF. This chain uses TRBV11-1 with TRBJ1-2; TRBD1 is a possible D gene (6 bases). Germline V gives CDR1 SGHAT, CDR2 FQDESV (reference sequence). CDR3 length: 18 residues. Trimming left V 5 bases short and J 1 base short, with 23 bases between.

Note on this clone: A read error may account for a junction end that differs from germline. The chain links TRBV10-3 to TRBJ1-6; D is unclear. This CDR3 is 13 amino acids long. The V gene's germline CDR1 is ENHRY and CDR2 SYGVKD. The CDR3 sequence is CAISDLKGSPLDF. The CDR3 nucleotides are TGTGCCATCAGTGATCTTAAGGGTTCACCCCTCGACTTT.

The chain recombines TRBV11-1 with TRBJ1-2; D is possibly TRBD1 (5 bases). Germline CDR1 and CDR2: SGHAT and FQDESV (reference sequence). V shed 0 bases and J shed 8 bases, with 19 bases lying between them. The CDR3 extends over 16 amino acids. The CDR3 loop reads CASSLAGPLAAEGYTF. CDR3 sequence (DNA): TGTGCCAGCAGCTTAGCGGGGCCCCTGGCGGCAGAAGGCTACACCTTC.

In this sample, this clone is medium-sized (0.01 to 0.1%). The chain combines TRBV6-2 or TRBV6-3 with TRBJ2-1; D gene uncertain. The germline gives CDR1 MNHEY, CDR2 SVGEGT. V was cut by 5 bases and J by 7 bases, with 6 bases left in between. CDR3 length: 11 amino acids. In DNA, the CDR3 is TGTGCCAGCAGTCTCTCAAATGAGCAGTTCTTC. It specifies CASSLSNEQFF.